Each of the 24 T cell receptor beta chains below was sequenced from the same sample in a study of PD-1 blockade in classical Hodgkin lymphoma. Sequencing was performed with immunoSEQ multiplex PCR; in TCRdb, only in-frame clones are kept and a portion is missing. The sample records tens of thousands of clones, roughly nine tenths being singletons. Time point described: cycle 4 day 1 (C4D1), after six to seven weeks of nivolumab. All trial patients relapsed after autologous stem cell transplantation. Sequencing used peripheral blood mononuclear cells (PBMCs), obtained before the fourth cycle of nivolumab. These TCRs come from a human donor with classical Hodgkin lymphoma.

The chain is built from TRBV5-4 and TRBJ1-4, with D possibly matching TRBD1 (5 bases). The CDR3 is 16 residues long. With 4 bases removed from V and 5 bases from J, the gap between germline ends came to 18 bases. Germline V gene data show CDR1 as SGHNT and CDR2 as YYREEE (reference sequence). CDR3 amino acids: CASSLPRQGKNEKLFF. The CDR3 bases are TGTGCCAGCAGCCTACCGCGGCAGGGAAAGAATGAAAAACTGTTTTTT.

The chain has TRBV6-5 and TRBJ2-7; unclear D gene. CDR1 and CDR2 (germline): MNHEY, SVGAGI. Trimming cost V 6 bases and J 3 bases, with 6 bases left between them. This CDR3 is 11 amino acids long. Here the CDR3 reads CASSLFYEQYF. The CDR3 DNA reads TGTGCCAGCAGCCTTTTCTACGAGCAGTACTTC.

This chain uses TRBV6-6 with TRBJ2-7; no clear D. V was cut by 5 bases and J by 0 bases, with 8 bases left in between. The CDR3 loop spans 13 amino acids. Germline loops: CDR1 MNHNY, CDR2 SVGAGI (reference sequence). CDR3 bases: TGTGCCAGCAGTCCCGGCGGCTCCTACGAGCAGTACTTC. Amino acid sequence: CASSPGGSYEQYF.

V gene TRBV5-1 combines with J gene TRBJ2-2; a possible D gene is TRBD1 (5 bases). Germline V gene data show CDR1 as SGHRS and CDR2 as YFSETQ. This CDR3 has 14 residues. The V and J ends lost 7 bases and 3 bases respectively, with 13 bases between them. CDR3 region: CASQIQVDTGELFF. The CDR3 coding sequence is TGCGCCAGCCAAATACAGGTAGACACCGGGGAGCTGTTTTTT.

This chain joins TRBV6-5 and TRBJ1-4, with TRBD1 as a possible D gene (6 bases). The V and J ends lost 5 bases and 0 bases respectively, with 7 bases between them. The CDR3 runs to 14 residues. Germline V gives CDR1 MNHEY, CDR2 SVGAGI. The CDR3, as DNA: TGTGCCAGCAGTGGACAGTCAACTAATGAAAAACTGTTTTTT. As protein: CASSGQSTNEKLFF.

The genes are TRBV30 and TRBJ1-6; D unclear. This CDR3 region has 12 residues. V shed 3 bases and J shed 7 bases, with 7 bases lying between them. The germline CDR1 and CDR2 sequences are GTSNPN and SVGIG (reference sequence). The CDR3 nucleotides read TGTGCCTGGAGAAATCAAAATTCACCCCTCCACTTT. Encoded protein: CAWRNQNSPLHF.

The chain links TRBV25-1 to TRBJ1-3; D uncertain. Germline V CDR1 and CDR2: MGHDK, SYGVNS. Trimming removed 8 bases from V and 0 bases from J, with 14 bases in between. The CDR3 covers 15 residues. Here the CDR3 reads CASERSPLSGNTIYF. The CDR3 coding sequence is TGTGCCAGCGAAAGGTCCCCACTCTCTGGAAACACCATATATTTT.

The rearrangement uses TRBV7-2 and TRBJ1-2; D perhaps matches TRBD1 (5 bases). The CDR3 is 14 residues long. Germline V gives CDR1 SGHTA, CDR2 FQGNSA. V was cut by 5 bases and J by 4 bases, with 14 bases left in between. CDR3 protein: CASSRGASAYGYTF. The CDR3 bases are TGTGCCAGCAGCCGTGGGGCTTCGGCCTATGGCTACACCTTC. The variable domain in full, completed from reference TRBV7-2 and TRBJ1-2, reads GAGVSQSPSNKVTEKGKDVELRCDPISGHTALYWYRQSLGQGLEFLIYFQGNSAPDKSGLPSDRFSAERTGGSVSTLTIQRTQQEDSAVYLCASSRGASAYGYTFGSGTRLTVV.

The chain combines TRBV4-1 with TRBJ1-1; D is uncertain. V shed 3 bases and J shed 1 base, with 9 bases lying between them. Germline V gives CDR1 MGHRA, CDR2 YSYEKL. This CDR3 is built from 14 residues. The CDR3 protein is CASSQLRGNTEAFF. The CDR3 DNA is TGCGCCAGCAGCCAGCTTCGGGGGAACACTGAAGCTTTCTTT.

The rearrangement uses TRBV7-9 and TRBJ2-5, with D perhaps matching TRBD1 or TRBD2 (6 bases each). The end of the DNA aligns better with TRBJ2-7, so the J call may be wrong. The CDR3 has 14 amino acids. Germline V gives CDR1 SEHNR, CDR2 FQNEAQ (reference sequence). CDR3 DNA: TGTGCCAGCAGCTCCGTCCGGGGGCCCTACGAGCAGTACTTC. Protein: CASSSVRGPYEQYF.

This clone was found once. The rearrangement uses TRBV5-1 and TRBJ2-7; 7 bases fit TRBD1. Per the germline V gene, CDR1 is SGHRS and CDR2 is YFSETQ. The V and J ends lost 5 bases and 3 bases, in that order; junction bases with no gene match: 11. The CDR3 length is 15 residues. The DNA of the CDR3 is TGCGCCAGCAGACCCCTACAGGGGAACCTCTACGAGCAGTACTTC. Protein: CASRPLQGNLYEQYF.

This chain joins TRBV6-5 and TRBJ1-2; no definite D call. Germline lookup yields CDR1 MNHEY and CDR2 SVGAGI. V was trimmed by 0 bases and J by 8 bases, leaving 13 bases between them. CDR3 size: 14 residues. The CDR3 here is CASSYSPGMEGYTF. CDR3 DNA: TGTGCCAGCAGTTACTCCCCGGGGATGGAAGGCTACACCTTC.

The chain carries TRBV5-1 and TRBJ1-2; TRBD1 matches 7 bases. Trimming cost V 5 bases and J 7 bases; bases outside gene matches: 8. Germline CDR1 SGHRS, CDR2 YFSETQ. The CDR3 has 13 residues. CDR3 nucleotide sequence: TGCGCCAGCAGTCCCGAGGGGGCCGCTGGCTACACCTTC. It codes for CASSPEGAAGYTF.

The V and J genes are TRBV7-9 and TRBJ1-1, with TRBD1 matching 7 bases. From germline, CDR1 is SEHNR and CDR2 FQNEAQ (reference sequence). CDR3 length: 13 amino acids. V lost 4 bases and J lost 7; bases outside the gene matches: 6. Written as DNA, the CDR3 is TGTGCCAGCAGCTCCCGACAGGGTCTTGAAGCTTTCTTT. Residues: CASSSRQGLEAFF. The full variable domain, its missing parts supplied by reference TRBV7-9 and TRBJ1-1, is DTGVSQNPRHKITKRGQNVTFRCDPISEHNRLYWYRQTLGQGPEFLTYFQNEAQLEKSRLLSDRFSAERPKGSFSTLEIQRTEQGDSAMYLCASSSRQGLEAFFGQGTRLTVV.

The chain couples TRBV5-1 to TRBJ2-3, with 9 positions matching TRBD1. CDR3 length: 14 amino acids. Losses at the gene ends were 3 bases for V and 3 bases for J; bases not matched to a gene: 2. CDR1 is SGHRS, CDR2 YFSETQ, per germline. The CDR3 DNA reads TGCGCCAGCAGCTCGACAGGGGGGACAGATACGCAGTATTTT. It encodes CASSSTGGTDTQYF. The complete variable domain, with remaining parts taken from reference TRBV5-1 and TRBJ2-3, reads KAGVTQTPRYLIKTRGQQVTLSCSPISGHRSVSWYQQTPGQGLQFLFEYFSETQRNKGNFPGRFSGRQFSNSRSEMNVSTLELGDSALYLCASSSTGGTDTQYFGPGTRLTVL.

The rearrangement uses TRBV5-1 and TRBJ1-1; 9 positions agree with TRBD1. Trimming removed 4 bases from V and 1 base from J; junction bases left unmatched: 5. The germline gives CDR1 SGHRS, CDR2 YFSETQ. This CDR3 is built from 15 residues. DNA of the CDR3: TGCGCCAGCAGCCCGCGGGGACAGGGGAACACTGAAGCTTTCTTT. Translated, it gives CASSPRGQGNTEAFF.

The V call is TRBV7-9, the J call TRBJ2-7; D ambiguous. This CDR3 has 11 residues. Germline values: CDR1 SEHNR, CDR2 FQNEAQ (reference sequence). V lost 5 bases and J lost 7, with 9 bases in between. For the CDR3, the DNA is TGTGCCAGCAGCCCGACGGTGGAGCAGTACTTC. Its translation is CASSPTVEQYF.

The chain recombines TRBV4-1 with TRBJ2-7; TRBD1 agrees at 7 bases. The CDR3 is 17 residues long. The V segment lost 1 base and the J segment 2 bases; nucleotides outside the gene matches: 11. Germline V CDR1 and CDR2: MGHRA, YSYEKL. The DNA of the CDR3 is TGCGCCAGCAGCCAAGGGTTGTCTGGACAGGCGACCTACGAGCAGTACTTC. Its translation: CASSQGLSGQATYEQYF.

The chain couples TRBV2 to TRBJ1-2, with TRBD1 as a possible D gene (6 bases). CDR1 is SNHLY, CDR2 FYNNEI, per germline. Deletions cut 0 bases from V and 14 bases from J, with 16 bases between. The CDR3 has 13 residues. The CDR3 here is CASSEAPGGGRTF. Written as DNA, the CDR3 is TGTGCCAGCAGTGAAGCGCCAGGTGGGGGCCGAACCTTC. Drawing the rest from reference TRBV2 and TRBJ1-2, the complete variable domain is EPEVTQTPSHQVTQMGQEVILRCVPISNHLYFYWYRQILGQKVEFLVSFYNNEISEKSEIFDDQFSVERPDGSNFTLKIRSTKLEDSAMYFCASSEAPGGGRTFGSGTRLTVV.

V usage is TRBV5-1 and J usage is TRBJ1-3; D might be TRBD1 (5 bases). This CDR3 has 17 residues. V was cut by 4 bases and J by 3 bases, with 20 bases left in between. Germline V gene sequence: CDR1 SGHRS, CDR2 YFSETQ. This chain's CDR3 is CASSLGASGSGGNTIYF. CDR3 DNA: TGCGCCAGCAGCCTAGGGGCCTCAGGGTCCGGTGGAAACACCATATATTTT.

The rearrangement joins TRBV29-1 to TRBJ2-2, with D possibly being TRBD1 (5 bases). V lost 5 bases, J lost 2 bases, and 9 bases lay in between. CDR3 length equals 13 residues. Germline V CDR1 and CDR2: SQVTM, ANQGSEA. The CDR3 reads CSVSQGNTGELFF. Written as DNA, the CDR3 is TGCAGCGTTTCCCAGGGCAACACCGGGGAGCTGTTTTTT.

This clone has only one observation. The chain is built from TRBV30 and TRBJ1-3; TRBD1 matches at 8 bases. The CDR3 is 17 residues long. The germline CDR1 and CDR2 sequences are GTSNPN and SVGIG (reference sequence). J lost 0 bases, V lost 2 bases, and 9 bases had no gene match. Written as DNA, the CDR3 is TGTGCCTGGAGTCCCACCGGACAGGGAGCCTCTGGAAACACCATATATTTT. Protein product: CAWSPTGQGASGNTIYF.

This chain uses TRBV12-5 with TRBJ2-7; D gene uncertain. V shed 3 bases and J shed 0 bases, with 6 bases lying between them. This CDR3 region has 13 residues. Germline CDR1 and CDR2: LGHNT and FRNRAP. The CDR3 DNA is TGTGCTAGTGGTTTTTCACTCTCCTACGAGCAGTACTTC. Amino acids: CASGFSLSYEQYF.

The chain combines TRBV5-1 with TRBJ2-7, with no clear D. Germline V gene data show CDR1 as SGHRS and CDR2 as YFSETQ. CDR3 length equals 14 residues. The V end was cut by 1 base, the J end by 0 bases, with 8 bases between. Here the CDR3 reads CASSLLRSSYEQYF. In DNA, the CDR3 is TGCGCCAGCAGCTTGCTTCGTAGCTCCTACGAGCAGTACTTC.